The 8 T cell receptor beta chains presented below share a single source sample, sequenced in a study of blood T cell repertoires in COVID-19. Assay: immunoSEQ multiplex PCR; the TCRdb copy retains only in-frame clones and omits some. The table lists fewer than 200,000 clones, roughly 76% of them singletons. Sequenced: peripheral blood. These receptors were obtained from a woman older than 75 with COVID-19, enrolled during active disease.

This clone was seen a handful of times. The V call is TRBV5-4, the J call TRBJ2-5, with D perhaps matching TRBD2 (5 bases). V was trimmed by 4 bases and J by 0 bases, leaving 13 bases between them. Germline loops: CDR1 SGHNT, CDR2 YYREEE (reference sequence). The CDR3 length is 15 residues. Here the CDR3 reads CASSPGILNQETQYF. CDR3 DNA: TGTGCCAGCAGCCCCGGGATCCTCAACCAAGAGACCCAGTACTTC.

This clone was recorded only once. The chain carries TRBV6-5 and TRBJ1-2; TRBD1 matches 7 bases. V shed 6 bases and J 2 bases; nucleotides not matched to a gene: 3. CDR1 and CDR2 from the germline V gene are MNHEY and SVGAGI. This CDR3 comprises 13 residues. As DNA, the CDR3 is TGTGCCAGCAGCCTGGACAGGAACTATGGCTACACCTTC. Translated, it gives CASSLDRNYGYTF.

This clone was seen just once. The chain has TRBV28 and TRBJ1-2, with a tentative D call TRBD1 (6 bases). The length of the CDR3 is 12 residues. Trimming took off 10 bases at V and 8 bases at J, with 17 bases between the two ends. The germline gives CDR1 MDHEN, CDR2 SYDVKM. CDR3 sequence reads: CATPSGGIGYTF. DNA for the CDR3: TGTGCCACTCCAAGCGGGGGCATCGGCTACACCTTC.

In regard to this clone: Its ends do not fully match the called genes, so a read error is possible. The chain employs TRBV7-7 and TRBJ2-5; 14 bases match TRBD2. The CDR3 is 16 residues long. CDR1 and CDR2 (germline): SSHAT, FNYEAQ (reference sequence). The CDR3 is CASSSGLAGVRETQYF. The CDR3, as DNA: TGTGCTAGCAGCTCGGGACTAGCGGGAGTCAGGGAGACCCAGTACTTC.

This clone was detected only a few times. CDR3 sequence (DNA): TGTGCCAGCAGCGTACGGGGGAGCACAGATACGCAGTATTTT. This sequence encodes CASSVRGSTDTQYF. V is TRBV2 and J is TRBJ2-3; a weak D match, TRBD2 (6 bases). V lost 6 bases and J lost 0, with 10 bases in between. The CDR3 length is 14 residues. Germline-derived CDR1 and CDR2 are SNHLY and FYNNEI.

The rearrangement uses TRBV27 and TRBJ1-5, with D tentatively TRBD1 (5 bases). CDR1 is MNHEY and CDR2 is SMNVEV in the germline V gene (reference sequence). This CDR3 has 15 residues. The V end lost 8 bases, the J end lost 4 bases, and 18 bases lay between the germline ends. The CDR3 sequence: CASGSGGQGNQPQHF. The CDR3 nucleotides are TGTGCCAGCGGATCCGGGGGTCAAGGGAATCAGCCCCAGCATTTT.

This rearrangement joins TRBV2 to TRBJ2-7; TRBD2 aligns across 15 bases. This CDR3 is built from 15 residues. The ends lost 7 bases at V and 9 bases at J; junction bases unmatched: 10. Per germline, CDR1 SNHLY and CDR2 FYNNEI. The CDR3 protein is CASKSPGLAGGWQYF. CDR3 nucleotide sequence: TGTGCCAGCAAATCTCCGGGACTAGCGGGAGGTTGGCAGTACTTC.

The J gene is TRBJ2-1, the V gene TRBV27, with TRBD2 identical over 8 bases. The junction had 13 bases not matched to a gene; V was cut back by 7 bases and J by 2 bases. Germline V lookup: CDR1 MNHEY, CDR2 SMNVEV (reference sequence). CDR3 length: 17 residues. CDR3 sequence (DNA): TGTGCCAGCAATCTTCTTAGCGGGATAAGCGCCTACAATGAGCAGTTCTTC. Translation: CASNLLSGISAYNEQFF.